This paragraph covers one TCR beta chain sequence. No antigen is known for it. The entry originates in a study of OX40 agonist ivuxolimab in advanced cancers. Study overall: Patients in the trial were receiving intravenous ivuxolimab every 2 weeks, at doses of 0.01 to 10 mg/kg. Dose-escalation patients had hepatocellular carcinoma, melanoma, renal cell or head and neck cancer. A history of anti-PD-1, anti-PD-L1 or anti-CTLA-4 therapy was acceptable, and over 35% had some.

Profiling relied on immunoSEQ multiplex PCR, and the TCRdb table lists in-frame clones only, not all of them. The data hold approximately 26,000 clones, with 70% to 80% observed a single time. The CDR3 totals 15 residues. V lost 0 bases to trimming and J lost 4 bases; unmatched junction nucleotides: 3. Germline CDR1 and CDR2: SGHRS and YFSETQ. General study results and limits: CD4+ and CD8+ T cells in blood underwent clonal expansion by week 6 at 0.1 to 3.0 mg/kg.

This specimen consisted of CD4+ or CD8+ T cells sorted from blood, obtained in a trial of the OX40 agonist ivuxolimab. The genes are TRBV5-1 and TRBJ2-1, with 8 bases identical to TRBD1. This receptor was identified in an adult with an advanced solid tumor such as melanoma, head and neck, liver or kidney cancer. The CDR3 bases are TGCGCCAGCAGCTTGGCCAGGGGGCTTTACAATGAGCAGTTCTTC. Its translation is CASSLARGLYNEQFF.